A selection of T cell receptor beta chains follows, all from one sample in a study of T cells in Graves' hyperthyroidism and ophthalmopathy. From the multiplex PCR reads, TCRdb called clonotypes with MiXCR, one entry per CDR3 protein. The sample has some 350,000 distinct CDR3 sequences, 15% to 19% seen once; the top ten hold roughly 25%. The sample comprised blood. These receptors were collected from a woman under 30 with Graves' hyperthyroidism that later progressed to Graves' ophthalmopathy. The CDR3 runs from the conserved cysteine through the conserved F or W. D genes are given only for firm matches. Size is omitted from some rows. Given values are once, few, many or a class for expanded clones.

j_call: TRBJ2-1
clone_size: NA
v_call: TRBV19
d_call: TRBD2
cdr3_aa: CASSTTSGEYYNEQFF
cdr3_nt: TGTGCCAGTAGTACCACTAGCGGAGAATACTACAATGAGCAGTTCTTC

j_call: TRBJ1-1
clone_size: many
v_call: TRBV11-2
d_call: NA
cdr3_aa: CASSLEPGGGTEAFF
cdr3_nt: TGTGCCAGCAGCTTAGAACCAGGTGGCGGCACTGAAGCTTTCTTT

j_call: TRBJ1-1
clone_size: many
v_call: TRBV7-8
d_call: NA
cdr3_aa: CASSPSLGSNTEAFF
cdr3_nt: TGTGCCAGCAGCCCAAGCTTAGGTTCGAACACTGAAGCTTTCTTT

j_call: TRBJ2-5
clone_size: many
v_call: TRBV6-6
d_call: NA
cdr3_aa: CASSYSLNGQETQYF
cdr3_nt: TGTGCCAGCAGTTACTCACTTAACGGCCAAGAGACCCAGTACTTC

j_call: TRBJ2-6
clone_size: NA
v_call: TRBV4-1
d_call: NA
cdr3_aa: CASSQDPRATGANVLTF
cdr3_nt: TGCGCCAGCAGCCAAGATCCTAGGGCAACTGGGGCCAACGTCCTGACTTTC

j_call: TRBJ2-3
clone_size: many
v_call: TRBV30
d_call: TRBD1
cdr3_aa: CAWATGDTDTQYF
cdr3_nt: TGTGCCTGGGCGACAGGGGACACAGATACGCAGTATTTT

j_call: TRBJ2-1
clone_size: few
v_call: TRBV5-1
d_call: NA
cdr3_aa: CASSLPTRVVFDEQFF
cdr3_nt: TGCGCCAGCAGCCTGCCGACTAGGGTGGTTTTCGATGAGCAGTTCTTC

j_call: TRBJ2-7
clone_size: many
v_call: TRBV7-8
d_call: TRBD2
cdr3_aa: CASSLRTSGNLEQYF
cdr3_nt: TGTGCCAGCAGCCTCAGGACTAGCGGGAATCTCGAGCAGTACTTC

j_call: TRBJ1-2
clone_size: many
v_call: TRBV28
d_call: TRBD1
cdr3_aa: CASSFQGAQGYTF
cdr3_nt: TGTGCCAGCAGTTTCCAGGGGGCGCAGGGCTACACCTTC

j_call: TRBJ2-1
clone_size: few
v_call: TRBV7-2
d_call: NA
cdr3_aa: CASSQGTWPEDEQFF
cdr3_nt: TGTGCCAGCAGCCAAGGGACGTGGCCGGAGGATGAGCAGTTCTTC

j_call: TRBJ1-3
clone_size: few
v_call: TRBV28
d_call: NA
cdr3_aa: CASSLYRLSGNTIYF
cdr3_nt: TGTGCCAGCAGTTTATACAGGCTCTCTGGAAACACCATATATTTT

j_call: TRBJ2-1
clone_size: many
v_call: TRBV10-3
d_call: NA
cdr3_aa: CAISESSGRRYNEQFF
cdr3_nt: TGTGCCATCAGTGAGTCGTCGGGGAGACGCTACAATGAGCAGTTCTTC

j_call: TRBJ2-6
clone_size: many
v_call: TRBV2
d_call: TRBD1
cdr3_aa: CASRAGQGAGANVLTF
cdr3_nt: TGTGCCAGCAGGGCGGGACAGGGGGCTGGGGCCAACGTCCTGACTTTC

j_call: TRBJ1-5
clone_size: many
v_call: TRBV20-1
d_call: NA
cdr3_aa: CSAQEGSGSQPQHF
cdr3_nt: TGCAGTGCCCAGGAAGGCAGCGGCAGTCAGCCCCAGCATTTT

j_call: TRBJ1-2
clone_size: few
v_call: TRBV7-9
d_call: NA
cdr3_aa: CASSFFPAGFYGYTF
cdr3_nt: TGTGCCAGCAGCTTTTTCCCCGCTGGGTTCTATGGCTACACCTTC

j_call: TRBJ2-7
clone_size: NA
v_call: TRBV2
d_call: TRBD2
cdr3_aa: CASTLTSGRGEQYF
cdr3_nt: TGTGCCAGCACCTTGACTAGCGGGAGAGGCGAGCAGTACTTC

j_call: TRBJ1-1
clone_size: many
v_call: TRBV7-6
d_call: TRBD1
cdr3_aa: CASSRGRDRADTEAFF
cdr3_nt: TGTGCCAGCAGCCGCGGCCGGGACAGGGCGGACACTGAAGCTTTCTTT

j_call: TRBJ2-1
clone_size: many
v_call: TRBV5-6
d_call: NA
cdr3_aa: CASSLGGHIHEQFF
cdr3_nt: TGTGCCAGCAGCTTGGGGGGACATATTCATGAGCAGTTCTTC

j_call: TRBJ2-4
clone_size: NA
v_call: TRBV15
d_call: NA
cdr3_aa: CATTYAGRENIQYF
cdr3_nt: TGTGCCACCACTTACGCGGGAAGGGAAAACATTCAGTACTTC

j_call: TRBJ2-1
clone_size: few
v_call: TRBV7-2
d_call: NA
cdr3_aa: CASTYAGTSYNEQFF
cdr3_nt: TGTGCCAGCACCTACGCCGGGACTTCCTACAATGAGCAGTTCTTC

j_call: TRBJ2-1
clone_size: NA
v_call: TRBV11-2
d_call: NA
cdr3_aa: CASSQVGGAPGNEQFF
cdr3_nt: TGTGCCAGCAGCCAAGTGGGCGGAGCGCCAGGCAATGAGCAGTTCTTC

j_call: TRBJ2-3
clone_size: few
v_call: TRBV5-6
d_call: NA
cdr3_aa: CASNDKGRSSTDTQYF
cdr3_nt: TGTGCCAGCAACGACAAGGGGAGATCTAGCACAGATACGCAGTATTTT

j_call: TRBJ2-7
clone_size: many
v_call: TRBV2
d_call: NA
cdr3_aa: CASSDEAAGPLSEQYF
cdr3_nt: TGTGCCAGCAGTGATGAGGCTGCGGGGCCTCTATCGGAGCAGTACTTC

j_call: TRBJ2-3
clone_size: few
v_call: TRBV6-1
d_call: TRBD2
cdr3_aa: CASRRGREGADTQYF
cdr3_nt: TGTGCCAGCAGGAGGGGGCGGGAGGGGGCGGATACGCAGTATTTT

j_call: TRBJ2-1
clone_size: NA
v_call: TRBV5-4
d_call: TRBD1
cdr3_aa: CASSLAKGQGAHEQFF
cdr3_nt: TGTGCCAGCAGCTTGGCCAAGGGACAGGGGGCCCATGAGCAGTTCTTC

j_call: TRBJ2-1
clone_size: few
v_call: TRBV5-1
d_call: TRBD2
cdr3_aa: CASSPRTSGSVGGQFF
cdr3_nt: TGCGCCAGCAGCCCCAGGACTAGCGGGAGTGTGGGAGGGCAGTTCTTC

j_call: TRBJ1-5
clone_size: many
v_call: TRBV2
d_call: TRBD1
cdr3_aa: CASSPTRTGKYNQPQHF
cdr3_nt: TGTGCCAGCAGCCCTACCCGGACAGGCAAATATAATCAGCCCCAGCATTTT

j_call: TRBJ2-7
clone_size: NA
v_call: TRBV5-1
d_call: TRBD2
cdr3_aa: CASSWAGTSAEQYF
cdr3_nt: TGCGCCAGCAGCTGGGCCGGGACTAGCGCCGAGCAGTACTTC

j_call: TRBJ2-7
clone_size: NA
v_call: TRBV27
d_call: TRBD1
cdr3_aa: CASRQGAGNRYEQYF
cdr3_nt: TGTGCCAGCAGACAGGGGGCGGGGAACCGATACGAGCAGTACTTC

j_call: TRBJ1-4
clone_size: NA
v_call: TRBV7-9
d_call: TRBD1
cdr3_aa: CASSPMPGQGNEKLFF
cdr3_nt: TGTGCCAGCAGTCCTATGCCGGGACAGGGGAATGAAAAACTGTTTTTT

j_call: TRBJ2-3
clone_size: NA
v_call: TRBV5-1
d_call: TRBD2
cdr3_aa: CASSFGRAADTQYF
cdr3_nt: TGCGCCAGCAGCTTCGGGAGGGCCGCAGATACGCAGTATTTT

j_call: TRBJ2-5
clone_size: few
v_call: TRBV7-9
d_call: NA
cdr3_aa: CASSPSSPETQYF
cdr3_nt: TGTGCCAGCAGCCCCTCTAGTCCCGAGACCCAGTACTTC

j_call: TRBJ1-5
clone_size: NA
v_call: TRBV28
d_call: NA
cdr3_aa: CASSSSPSSNQPQHF
cdr3_nt: TGTGCCAGCAGTTCCTCCCCGAGTAGCAATCAGCCCCAGCATTTT

j_call: TRBJ2-7
clone_size: few
v_call: TRBV24-1
d_call: TRBD1
cdr3_aa: CATSDSDRGIHEQYF
cdr3_nt: TGTGCCACCAGTGACTCGGACAGGGGAATCCACGAGCAGTACTTC

j_call: TRBJ2-7
clone_size: many
v_call: TRBV2
d_call: NA
cdr3_aa: CASSLGVTPDSYEQYF
cdr3_nt: TGTGCCAGCAGTCTGGGGGTGACTCCCGACTCCTACGAGCAGTACTTC

j_call: TRBJ2-1
clone_size: NA
v_call: TRBV5-1
d_call: NA
cdr3_aa: CASSLSADYNEQFF
cdr3_nt: TGCGCCAGCTCGCTAAGCGCCGACTACAATGAGCAGTTCTTC

j_call: TRBJ1-2
clone_size: many
v_call: TRBV12-3/TRBV12-4
d_call: NA
cdr3_aa: CASSLMTGNYGYTF
cdr3_nt: TGTGCCAGCAGTCTGATGACAGGCAACTATGGCTACACCTTC

j_call: TRBJ2-2
clone_size: once
v_call: TRBV7-3
d_call: TRBD2
cdr3_aa: CASSSGGATTGELFF
cdr3_nt: TGTGCCAGCAGTTCCGGGGGGGCCACTACCGGGGAGCTGTTTTTT

j_call: TRBJ2-4
clone_size: NA
v_call: TRBV30
d_call: NA
cdr3_aa: CAWRAKRLAKNIQYF
cdr3_nt: TGTGCCTGGAGGGCAAAGCGTCTAGCCAAAAACATTCAGTACTTC

j_call: TRBJ1-3
clone_size: NA
v_call: TRBV7-6
d_call: NA
cdr3_aa: CASSLDRSSGNTIYF
cdr3_nt: TGTGCCAGCAGCTTAGACCGGAGCTCTGGAAACACCATATATTTT

j_call: TRBJ2-7
clone_size: few
v_call: TRBV7-9
d_call: TRBD2
cdr3_aa: CASSLVPSGSSYEQYF
cdr3_nt: TGTGCCAGCAGCTTAGTTCCTAGCGGAAGCTCCTACGAGCAGTACTTC

j_call: TRBJ1-1
clone_size: many
v_call: TRBV7-3
d_call: NA
cdr3_aa: CASSLSPGLNTEAFF
cdr3_nt: TGTGCCAGCAGCTTAAGCCCAGGCCTGAACACTGAAGCTTTCTTT

j_call: TRBJ2-2
clone_size: few
v_call: TRBV27
d_call: TRBD2
cdr3_aa: CASSLVGTLKGTSGRIRWAGELFF
cdr3_nt: TGTGCCAGCAGTCTCGTCGGGACATTGAAGGGGACTAGCGGGAGAATTCGGTGGGCCGGGGAGCTGTTTTTT

j_call: TRBJ2-7
clone_size: few
v_call: TRBV5-1
d_call: TRBD2
cdr3_aa: CASSFSGGLNEQYF
cdr3_nt: TGCGCCAGCAGTTTCTCGGGAGGTCTGAACGAGCAGTACTTC

j_call: TRBJ2-7
clone_size: NA
v_call: TRBV9
d_call: TRBD2
cdr3_aa: CASSVNPSGSSYEQYF
cdr3_nt: TGTGCCAGCAGCGTAAACCCAAGCGGGAGCTCCTACGAGCAGTACTTC

j_call: TRBJ2-3
clone_size: NA
v_call: TRBV29-1
d_call: TRBD1
cdr3_aa: CSVRTGGRTDTQYF
cdr3_nt: TGCAGCGTCAGAACAGGGGGCCGAACAGATACGCAGTATTTT

j_call: TRBJ2-1
clone_size: many
v_call: TRBV7-2
d_call: TRBD1
cdr3_aa: CASSLAGGTGSYNEQFF
cdr3_nt: TGTGCCAGCAGCTTAGCGGGTGGGACAGGCTCCTACAATGAGCAGTTCTTC

j_call: TRBJ2-7
clone_size: many
v_call: TRBV9
d_call: NA
cdr3_aa: CASSSSGGEQYF
cdr3_nt: TGTGCCAGCAGCTCGTCCGGCGGCGAGCAGTACTTC

j_call: TRBJ1-1
clone_size: NA
v_call: TRBV6-9
d_call: NA
cdr3_aa: CASSYSKGNTEAFF
cdr3_nt: TGTGCCAGCAGTTACTCGAAGGGGAACACTGAAGCTTTCTTT

j_call: TRBJ2-5
clone_size: NA
v_call: TRBV7-2
d_call: TRBD2
cdr3_aa: CASSWLAVQETQYF
cdr3_nt: TGTGCCAGCAGCTGGCTAGCGGTCCAAGAGACCCAGTACTTC